This TCR beta chain was identified in a study of Ad26.COV2.S vaccination and SARS-CoV-2 variants. Study details: As a participant in COV1001, the donor was in the Ad26.COV2.S trial arm.

This CDR3 has 15 residues. The V gene lost 6 bases and the J gene lost 4 bases, with 16 bases spanning the gap. Germline V gene sequence: CDR1 LNHDA, CDR2 SQIVND (reference sequence). Treatment noted: about 20 received Ad26.COV2.S at low or high dose, single or two shots; 5 received placebo; per-sample allocation not given. Collection of samples fell on day 63 after the first vaccine or placebo injection. Ad26 vector vaccine expressed Wuhan-strain SARS-CoV-2 spike. This table comes from immunoSEQ multiplex PCR, and its TCRdb copy is limited to in-frame clones, with some not included. The profile covers roughly 350,000 clones, with less than 90% appearing a single time and approximately 5.9% taken by the ten largest.

J is TRBJ2-1 and V is TRBV19; D remains ambiguous. This TCR was recovered from a person between 18 and 59 years old who received the Ad26.COV2.S COVID-19 vaccine or a placebo. The material sequenced was peripheral blood, taken in a trial of Ad26.COV2.S vaccine versus placebo. Written as DNA, the CDR3 is TGTGCCAGTAGCCCCCCTATTTGGCAGTACAATGAGCAGTTCTTC. Amino acids: CASSPPIWQYNEQFF.